The sequence of this TCR beta chain was determined in a study of blood T cell repertoires in COVID-19 (dated by TCRdb to the early 2020s). In the study overall: Samples from collaborators originated in the United States, Italy and Spain and spanned both the acute and convalescent phases of COVID-19. The material from the prospective study consisted of cDNA or gDNA derived from T cells, B-cell-depleted T cells, or PBMCs. Deeply sampled blood TCRbeta repertoires from subjects exposed to, actively infected with, or recovered from COVID-19 were included in the dataset. The repertoires were made available in a free public database intended to serve as a resource for research on the immune response to SARS-CoV-2. The samples were drawn from two sources: the first 160 participants of the ongoing ImmuneRACE study, and fewer than 1,500 subjects contributed by 6 global collaborators. A de-identified subject ID, COVID-19 status, age in years and sex were almost always included in the sample metadata. Where HLA class I and class II types were available, the types were taken from metadata supplied by the sample provider, not from assay-based typing.

From the cysteine through the phenylalanine, the CDR3 covers 15 amino acids. CDR3 DNA is the only sequence kept; it has 45 bases, read in frame from the first base. According to the germline V gene, CDR1 reads MGHRA and CDR2 reads YSYEKL. Germline trimming: 4 bases from V, 5 bases from J; junction bases outside gene matches: 7. Each collaborating institution followed its own protocols to collect whole blood in K2EDTA tubes. For TCRbeta analysis, collaborators shipped samples as frozen whole blood, isolated PBMCs, or DNA extracted from either of those sample types. This clone was seen only a few times. Its recognized antigen is unknown. Base qualities are not at hand, and no much larger clone is one base apart. Overall results and qualifications from the work: How much clinical and demographic metadata was included differed by source and by participant, and the metadata was provided uncurated.

TCRbeta CDR3 regions were amplified from genomic DNA by means of the immunoSEQ Assay, a bias-controlled multiplex PCR. Processing in the source paper ran as follows. The number of nucleated cells in each sample was estimated by amplification of reference gene primers within the assay. Sequence reads were collapsed and filtered to measure the absolute abundance of every unique TCRbeta CDR3 rearrangement. For each sample, productive Simpson clonality was calculated as the square root of Simpson's diversity index across productive rearrangements. Here the immuneACCESS table is served through TCRdb, limited to in-frame sequences with V and J called. Missing clones are a known gap in these copies; in checked studies unresolved V genes cover under half, and the rest lacks a known reason. Clonal size and the V and J genes are those of that table, whereas D and trimming came from the DNA. Recorded for this sample are about 95,000 clones; around nine tenths of them occurred a single time. The leading ten clones occupy 3% to 4% of the sample.

Sequencing was carried out using peripheral blood. The TCR sequence derives from a woman between 45 and 60 years old in a cohort sampled during active COVID-19. The chain uses TRBV4-1 and TRBJ2-3; TRBD2 fits 9 bases in the junction. For the CDR3, the sequence is CASSRSGLALDTQYF. Read as DNA, the sequence is TGCGCCAGCAGCCGCTCGGGACTAGCCTTAGATACGCAGTATTTT.